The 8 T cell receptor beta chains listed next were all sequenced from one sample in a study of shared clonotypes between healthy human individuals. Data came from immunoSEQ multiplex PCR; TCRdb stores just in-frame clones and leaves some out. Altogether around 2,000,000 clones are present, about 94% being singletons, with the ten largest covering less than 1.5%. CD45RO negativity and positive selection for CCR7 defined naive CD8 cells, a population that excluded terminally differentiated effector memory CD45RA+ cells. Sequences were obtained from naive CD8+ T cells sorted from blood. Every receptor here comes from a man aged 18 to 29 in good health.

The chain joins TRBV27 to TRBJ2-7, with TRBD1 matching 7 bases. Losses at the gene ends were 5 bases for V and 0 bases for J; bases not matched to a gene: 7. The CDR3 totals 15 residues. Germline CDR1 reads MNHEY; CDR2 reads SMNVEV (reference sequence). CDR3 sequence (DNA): TGTGCCAGCAGTCTCTCCGGGACAGTCTCCTACGAGCAGTACTTC. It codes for CASSLSGTVSYEQYF.

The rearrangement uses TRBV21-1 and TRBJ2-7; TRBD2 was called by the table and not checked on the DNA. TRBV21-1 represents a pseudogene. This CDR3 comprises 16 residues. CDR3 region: CASSRPLLAGPYEQYF. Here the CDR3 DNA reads TGTGCCAGCAGCAGGCCTCTACTAGCGGGACCATACGAGCAGTACTTC.

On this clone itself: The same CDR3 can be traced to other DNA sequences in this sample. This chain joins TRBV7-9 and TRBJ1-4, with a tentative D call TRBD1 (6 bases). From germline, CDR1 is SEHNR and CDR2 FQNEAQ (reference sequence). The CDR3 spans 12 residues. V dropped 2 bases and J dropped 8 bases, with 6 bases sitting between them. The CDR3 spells CASSLTGEKLFF. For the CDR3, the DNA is TGTGCCAGCAGCTTAACAGGGGAAAAACTGTTTTTT. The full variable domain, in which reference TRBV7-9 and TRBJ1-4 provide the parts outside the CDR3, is DTGVSQNPRHKITKRGQNVTFRCDPISEHNRLYWYRQTLGQGPEFLTYFQNEAQLEKSRLLSDRFSAERPKGSFSTLEIQRTEQGDSAMYLCASSLTGEKLFFGSGTQLSVL.

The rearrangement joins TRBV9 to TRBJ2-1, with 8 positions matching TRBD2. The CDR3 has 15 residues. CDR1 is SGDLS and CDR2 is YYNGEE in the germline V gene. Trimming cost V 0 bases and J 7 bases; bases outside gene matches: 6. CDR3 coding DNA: TGTGCCAGCAGCGTAGAGCGGGAGCCCCGGAATGAGCAGTTCTTC. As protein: CASSVEREPRNEQFF.

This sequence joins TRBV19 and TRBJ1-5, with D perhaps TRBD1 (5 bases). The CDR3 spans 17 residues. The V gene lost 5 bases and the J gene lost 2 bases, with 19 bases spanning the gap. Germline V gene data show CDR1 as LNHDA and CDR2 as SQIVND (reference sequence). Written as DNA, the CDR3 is TGTGCCAGTAGTTATACGGGGGTAACAGAAGGCAATCAGCCCCAGCATTTT. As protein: CASSYTGVTEGNQPQHF.

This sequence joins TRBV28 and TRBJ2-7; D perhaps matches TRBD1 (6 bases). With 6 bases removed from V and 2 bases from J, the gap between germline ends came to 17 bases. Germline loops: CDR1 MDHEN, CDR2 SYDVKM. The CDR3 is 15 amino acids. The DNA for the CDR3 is TGTGCCAGCAGCCTGAGGGACATCGAAACCTACGAGCAGTACTTC. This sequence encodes CASSLRDIETYEQYF. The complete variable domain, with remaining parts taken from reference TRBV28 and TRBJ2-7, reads DVKVTQSSRYLVKRTGEKVFLECVQDMDHENMFWYRQDPGLGLRLIYFSYDVKMKEKGDIPEGYSVSREKKERFSLILESASTNQTSMYLCASSLRDIETYEQYFGPGTRLTVT.

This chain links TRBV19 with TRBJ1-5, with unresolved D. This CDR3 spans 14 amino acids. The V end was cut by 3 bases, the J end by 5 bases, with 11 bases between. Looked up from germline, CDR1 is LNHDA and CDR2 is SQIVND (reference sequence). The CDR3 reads CASSILSTDQPQHF. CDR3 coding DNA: TGTGCCAGTAGTATTTTAAGCACCGATCAGCCCCAGCATTTT. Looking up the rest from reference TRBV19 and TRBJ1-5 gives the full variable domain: DGGITQSPKYLFRKEGQNVTLSCEQNLNHDAMYWYRQDPGQGLRLIYYSQIVNDFQKGDIAEGYSVSREKKESFPLTVTSAQKNPTAFYLCASSILSTDQPQHFGDGTRLSIL.

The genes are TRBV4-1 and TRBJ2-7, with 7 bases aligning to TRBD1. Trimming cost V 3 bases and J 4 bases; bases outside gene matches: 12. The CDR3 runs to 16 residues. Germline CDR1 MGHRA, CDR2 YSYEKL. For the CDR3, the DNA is TGCGCCAGCAGCCAGACGGGAACCGGGACAGCATACGAGCAGTACTTC. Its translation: CASSQTGTGTAYEQYF.